This T cell receptor beta chain appears in the sequencing data of a study of cytomegalovirus exposure and HLA in healthy donors. Findings of the study overall: The authors enumerated around 150 TCR beta chains as linked to cytomegalovirus. The TCR clusters that emerged in the first cohort tended, a later analysis found, to co-occur in the roughly 130 validation repertoires.

On this clone: No antigen is known for it.

Method: immunoSEQ multiplex PCR; TCRdb's copy keeps in-frame clones and lacks some. The repertoire holds more than 300,000 clones, with around 86% as singletons. Germline V gene data show CDR1 as MNHEY and CDR2 as SMNVEV (reference sequence). Between the trimmed V and J ends, which lost 6 bases and 4 bases, there was a span of 8 bases. This CDR3 has 12 residues. J is TRBJ2-3 and V is TRBV27; maybe TRBD2 (5 bases). Sequenced material: PBMCs. The TCR comes from a woman aged 18-35 years in good health and CMV-seronegative. The chain's CDR3 is CASSGISDTQYF. CDR3 nucleotide sequence: TGTGCCAGCAGCGGGATCTCAGATACGCAGTATTTT.